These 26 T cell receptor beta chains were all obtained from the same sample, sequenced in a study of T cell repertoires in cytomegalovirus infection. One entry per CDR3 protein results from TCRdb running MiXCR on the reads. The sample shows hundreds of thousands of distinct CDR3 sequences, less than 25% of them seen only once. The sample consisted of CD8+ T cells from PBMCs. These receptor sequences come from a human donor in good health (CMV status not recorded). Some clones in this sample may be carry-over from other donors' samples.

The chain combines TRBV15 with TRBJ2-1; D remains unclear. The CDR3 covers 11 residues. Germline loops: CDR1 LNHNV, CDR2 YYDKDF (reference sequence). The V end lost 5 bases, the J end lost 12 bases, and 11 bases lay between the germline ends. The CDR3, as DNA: TGTGCCACCAGCGATTCCATGGGGCAGTTCTTC. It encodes CATSDSMGQFF.

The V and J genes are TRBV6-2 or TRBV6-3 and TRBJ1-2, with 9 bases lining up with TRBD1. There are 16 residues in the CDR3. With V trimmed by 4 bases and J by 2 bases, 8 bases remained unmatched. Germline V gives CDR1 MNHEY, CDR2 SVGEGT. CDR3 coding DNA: TGTGCCAGCAGTTCCTCCGGACAGGGGAAGAACTATGGCTACACCTTC. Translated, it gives CASSSSGQGKNYGYTF.

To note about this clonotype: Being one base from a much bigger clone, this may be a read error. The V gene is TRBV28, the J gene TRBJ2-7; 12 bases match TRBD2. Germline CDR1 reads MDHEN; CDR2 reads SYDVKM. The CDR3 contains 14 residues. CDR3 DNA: TGTGTCAGCCGACTAGCGGGGGATACCTACGAGCAGTACGTC. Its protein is CVSRLAGDTYEQYV.

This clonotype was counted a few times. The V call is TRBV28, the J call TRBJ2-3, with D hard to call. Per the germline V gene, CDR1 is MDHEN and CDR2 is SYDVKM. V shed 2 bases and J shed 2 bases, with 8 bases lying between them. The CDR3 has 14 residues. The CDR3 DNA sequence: TGTGCCAGCAGTTTACTCGTTAACACAGATACGCAGTATTTT. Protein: CASSLLVNTDTQYF.

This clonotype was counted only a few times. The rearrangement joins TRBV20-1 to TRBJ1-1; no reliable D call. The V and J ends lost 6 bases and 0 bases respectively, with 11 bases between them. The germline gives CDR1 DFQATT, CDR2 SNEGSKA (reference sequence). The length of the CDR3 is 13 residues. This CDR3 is CSAADTLNTEAFF. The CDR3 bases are TGCAGTGCCGCTGACACCTTGAACACTGAAGCTTTCTTT.

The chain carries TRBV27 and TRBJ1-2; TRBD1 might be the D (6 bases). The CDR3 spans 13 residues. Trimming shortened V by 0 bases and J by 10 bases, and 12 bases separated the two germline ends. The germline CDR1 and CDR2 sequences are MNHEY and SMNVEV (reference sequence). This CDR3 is CASSLSGQGDYTF. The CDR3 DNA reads TGTGCCAGCAGTTTATCGGGACAAGGAGACTACACCTTC.

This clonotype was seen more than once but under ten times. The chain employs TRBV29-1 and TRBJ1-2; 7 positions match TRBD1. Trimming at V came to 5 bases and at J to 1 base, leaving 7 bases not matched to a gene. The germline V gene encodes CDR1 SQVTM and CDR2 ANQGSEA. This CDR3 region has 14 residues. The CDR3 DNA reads TGCAGCGTTCCGAGGGGGCAACGTAACTATGGCTACACCTTC. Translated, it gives CSVPRGQRNYGYTF.

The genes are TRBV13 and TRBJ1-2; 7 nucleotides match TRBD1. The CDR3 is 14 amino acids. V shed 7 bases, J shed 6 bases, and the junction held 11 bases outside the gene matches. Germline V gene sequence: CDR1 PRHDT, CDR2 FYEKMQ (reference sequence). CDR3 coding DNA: TGTGCCAGCACCAAGGACAGGTGGCAAGATGGCTACACCTTC. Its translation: CASTKDRWQDGYTF.

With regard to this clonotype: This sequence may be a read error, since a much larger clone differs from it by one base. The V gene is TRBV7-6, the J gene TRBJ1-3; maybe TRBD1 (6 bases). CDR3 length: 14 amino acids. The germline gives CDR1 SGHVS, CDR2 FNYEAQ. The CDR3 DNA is TGTGCCAACAGCAAAGGGGGATCTGGAAACACCATATATTTT. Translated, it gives CANSKGGSGNTIYF.

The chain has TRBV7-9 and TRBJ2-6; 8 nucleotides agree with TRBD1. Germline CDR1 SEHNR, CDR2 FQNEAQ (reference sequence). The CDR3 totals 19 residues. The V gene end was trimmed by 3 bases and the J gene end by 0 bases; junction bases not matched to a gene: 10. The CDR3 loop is CASSFLSQGALSGANVLTF. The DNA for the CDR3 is TGTGCCAGCAGCTTCTTAAGTCAGGGGGCGCTCTCTGGGGCCAACGTCCTGACTTTC.

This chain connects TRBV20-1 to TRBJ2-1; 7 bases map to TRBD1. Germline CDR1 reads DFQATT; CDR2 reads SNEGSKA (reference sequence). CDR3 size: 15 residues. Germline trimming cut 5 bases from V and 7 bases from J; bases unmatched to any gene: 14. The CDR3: CSAPRRDSGKNEQFF. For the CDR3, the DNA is TGCAGTGCTCCGAGAAGGGACAGCGGAAAAAATGAGCAGTTCTTC.

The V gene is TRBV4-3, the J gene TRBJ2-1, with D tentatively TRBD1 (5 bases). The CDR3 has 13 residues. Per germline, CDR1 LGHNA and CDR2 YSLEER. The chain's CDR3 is CAAGSGWSNEQFF. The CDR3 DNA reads TGCGCAGCCGGCTCAGGGTGGAGCAATGAGCAGTTCTTC.

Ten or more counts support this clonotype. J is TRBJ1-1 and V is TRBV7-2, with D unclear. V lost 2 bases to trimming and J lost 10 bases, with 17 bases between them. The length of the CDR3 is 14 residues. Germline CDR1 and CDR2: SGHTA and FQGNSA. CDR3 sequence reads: CASSLYRTDPGAFF. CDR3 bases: TGTGCCAGCAGCTTATACAGAACGGATCCGGGAGCTTTCTTT.

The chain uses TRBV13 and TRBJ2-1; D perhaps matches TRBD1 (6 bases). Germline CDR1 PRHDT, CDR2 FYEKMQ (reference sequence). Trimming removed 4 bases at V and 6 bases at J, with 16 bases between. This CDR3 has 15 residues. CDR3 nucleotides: TGTGCCAGCAGCTCCCGAGCAGGGGCGCCCAATGAGCAGTTCTTC. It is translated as CASSSRAGAPNEQFF.

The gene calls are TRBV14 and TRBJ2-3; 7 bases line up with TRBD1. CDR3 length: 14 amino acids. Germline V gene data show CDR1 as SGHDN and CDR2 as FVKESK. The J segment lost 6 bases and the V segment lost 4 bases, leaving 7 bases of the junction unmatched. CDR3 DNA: TGTGCCAGCAGCCTGACAGGGACCCCCGATACGCAGTATTTT. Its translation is CASSLTGTPDTQYF.

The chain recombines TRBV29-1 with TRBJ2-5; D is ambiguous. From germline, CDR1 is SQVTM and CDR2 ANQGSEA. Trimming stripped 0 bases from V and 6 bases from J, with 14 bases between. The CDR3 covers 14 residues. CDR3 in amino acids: CSVEDAAGIQTQYF. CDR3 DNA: TGCAGCGTTGAAGATGCGGCAGGCATCCAGACCCAGTACTTC. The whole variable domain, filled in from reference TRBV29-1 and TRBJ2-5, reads SAVISQKPSRDICQRGTSLTIQCQVDSQVTMMFWYRQQPGQSLTLIATANQGSEATYESGFVIDKFPISRPNLTFSTLTVSNMSPEDSSIYLCSVEDAAGIQTQYFGPGTRLLVL.

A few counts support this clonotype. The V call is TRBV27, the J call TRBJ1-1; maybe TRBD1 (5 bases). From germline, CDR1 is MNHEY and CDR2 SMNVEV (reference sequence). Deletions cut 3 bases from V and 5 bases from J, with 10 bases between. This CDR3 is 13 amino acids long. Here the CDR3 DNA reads TGTGCCAGCAGTTTTGGGACTTTAACTGAAGCTTTCTTT. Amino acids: CASSFGTLTEAFF.

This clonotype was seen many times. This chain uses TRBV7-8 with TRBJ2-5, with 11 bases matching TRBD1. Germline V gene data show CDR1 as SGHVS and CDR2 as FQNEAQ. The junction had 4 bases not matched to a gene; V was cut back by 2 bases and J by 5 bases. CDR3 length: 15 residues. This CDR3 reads CASSLRTGGKETQYF. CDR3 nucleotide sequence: TGTGCCAGCAGCTTAAGGACAGGGGGCAAGGAGACCCAGTACTTC.

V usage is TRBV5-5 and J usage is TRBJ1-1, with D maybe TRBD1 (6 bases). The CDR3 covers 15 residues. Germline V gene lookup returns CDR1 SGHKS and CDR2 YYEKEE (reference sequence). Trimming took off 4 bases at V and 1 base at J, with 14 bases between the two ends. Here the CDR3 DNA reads TGTGCCAGCAGCCAGAACCCGGACAGGAACACTGAAGCTTTCTTT. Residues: CASSQNPDRNTEAFF.

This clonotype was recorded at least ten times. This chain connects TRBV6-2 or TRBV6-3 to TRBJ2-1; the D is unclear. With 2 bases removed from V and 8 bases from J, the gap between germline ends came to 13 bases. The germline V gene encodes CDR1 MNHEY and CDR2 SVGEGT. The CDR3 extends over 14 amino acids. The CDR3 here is CASSYPGSGDEQFF. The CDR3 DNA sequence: TGTGCCAGCAGTTACCCGGGTTCTGGGGATGAGCAGTTCTTC.

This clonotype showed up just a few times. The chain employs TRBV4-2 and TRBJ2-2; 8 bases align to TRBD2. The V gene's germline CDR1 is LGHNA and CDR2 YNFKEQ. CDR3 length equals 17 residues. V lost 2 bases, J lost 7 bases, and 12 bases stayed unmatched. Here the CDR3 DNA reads TGTGCCAGCAGCCAAACCATCGGGGGGGCCTTTAACGGGGAGCTGTTTTTT. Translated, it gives CASSQTIGGAFNGELFF.

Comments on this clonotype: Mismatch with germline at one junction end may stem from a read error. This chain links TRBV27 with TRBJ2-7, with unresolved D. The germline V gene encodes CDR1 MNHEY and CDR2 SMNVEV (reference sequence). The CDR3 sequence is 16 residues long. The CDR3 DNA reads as TGTGCCAGCAGTTTCTTATCATTCGGTAGCTCCTACGTGCAGTACTTC. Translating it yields CASSFLSFGSSYVQYF.

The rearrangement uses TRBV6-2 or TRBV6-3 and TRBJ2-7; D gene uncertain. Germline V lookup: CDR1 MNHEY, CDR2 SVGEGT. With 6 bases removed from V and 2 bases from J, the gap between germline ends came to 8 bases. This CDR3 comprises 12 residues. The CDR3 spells CASSQSPYEQYV. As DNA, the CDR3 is TGTGCCAGCAGCCAGTCACCCTACGAGCAGTACGTC.

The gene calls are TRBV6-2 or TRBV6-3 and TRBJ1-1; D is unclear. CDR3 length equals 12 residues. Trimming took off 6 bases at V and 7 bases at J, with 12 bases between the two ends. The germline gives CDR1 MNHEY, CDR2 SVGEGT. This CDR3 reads CASSHRGFEAFF. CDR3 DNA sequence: TGTGCCAGCAGCCACAGAGGGTTTGAAGCTTTCTTT.

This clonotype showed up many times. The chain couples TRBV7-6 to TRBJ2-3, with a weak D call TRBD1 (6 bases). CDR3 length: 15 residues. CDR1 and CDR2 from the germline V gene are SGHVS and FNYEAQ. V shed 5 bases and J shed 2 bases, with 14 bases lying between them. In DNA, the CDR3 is TGTGCCAGCAGCAATCCCGGGACATACACAGATACGCAGTATTTT. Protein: CASSNPGTYTDTQYF.

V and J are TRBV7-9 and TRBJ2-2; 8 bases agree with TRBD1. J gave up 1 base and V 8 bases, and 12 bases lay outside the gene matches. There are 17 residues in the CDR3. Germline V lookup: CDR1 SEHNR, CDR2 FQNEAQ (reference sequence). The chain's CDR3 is CASLGHSGTGNTGELFF. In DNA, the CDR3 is TGTGCCAGCCTGGGCCACTCCGGGACAGGGAACACCGGGGAGCTGTTTTTT.